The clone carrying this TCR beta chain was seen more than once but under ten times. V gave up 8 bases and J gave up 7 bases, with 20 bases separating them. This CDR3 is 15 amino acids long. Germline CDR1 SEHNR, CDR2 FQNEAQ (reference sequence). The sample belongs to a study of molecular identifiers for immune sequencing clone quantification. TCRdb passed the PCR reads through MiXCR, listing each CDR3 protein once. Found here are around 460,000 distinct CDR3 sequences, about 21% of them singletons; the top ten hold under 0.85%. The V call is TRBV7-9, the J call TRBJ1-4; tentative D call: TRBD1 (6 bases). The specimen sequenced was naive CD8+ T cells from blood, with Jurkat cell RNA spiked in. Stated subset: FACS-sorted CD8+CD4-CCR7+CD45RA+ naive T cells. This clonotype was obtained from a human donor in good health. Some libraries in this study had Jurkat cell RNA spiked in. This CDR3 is CASGLNSGEGEKLFF. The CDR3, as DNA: TGTGCCAGCGGCCTAAACTCAGGGGAGGGTGAAAAACTGTTTTTT.